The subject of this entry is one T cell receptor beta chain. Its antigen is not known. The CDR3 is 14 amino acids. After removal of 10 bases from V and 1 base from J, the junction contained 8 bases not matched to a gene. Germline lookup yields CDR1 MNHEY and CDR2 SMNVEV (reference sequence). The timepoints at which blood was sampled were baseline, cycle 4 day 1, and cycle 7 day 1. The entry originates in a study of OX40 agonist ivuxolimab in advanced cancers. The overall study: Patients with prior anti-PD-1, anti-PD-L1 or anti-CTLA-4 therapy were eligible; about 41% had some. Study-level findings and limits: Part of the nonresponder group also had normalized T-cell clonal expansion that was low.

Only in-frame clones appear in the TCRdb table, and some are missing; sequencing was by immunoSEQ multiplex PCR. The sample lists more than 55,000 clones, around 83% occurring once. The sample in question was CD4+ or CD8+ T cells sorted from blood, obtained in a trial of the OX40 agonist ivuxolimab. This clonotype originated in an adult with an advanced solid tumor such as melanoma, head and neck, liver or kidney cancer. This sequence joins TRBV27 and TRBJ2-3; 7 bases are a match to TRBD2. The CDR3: CATRLGRGTDTQYF. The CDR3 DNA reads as TGTGCCACGCGCTTGGGGAGGGGCACAGATACGCAGTATTTT.